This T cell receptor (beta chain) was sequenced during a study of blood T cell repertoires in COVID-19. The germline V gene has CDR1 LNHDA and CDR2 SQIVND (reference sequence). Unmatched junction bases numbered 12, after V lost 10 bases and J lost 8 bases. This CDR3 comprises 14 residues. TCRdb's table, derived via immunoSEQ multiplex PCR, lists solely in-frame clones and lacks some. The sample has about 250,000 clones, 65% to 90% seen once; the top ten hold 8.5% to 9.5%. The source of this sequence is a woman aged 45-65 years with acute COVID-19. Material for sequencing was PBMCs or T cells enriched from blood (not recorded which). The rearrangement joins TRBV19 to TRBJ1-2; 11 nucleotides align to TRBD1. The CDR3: CATQPRTGGGGYTF. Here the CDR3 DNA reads TGTGCCACTCAACCCAGGACAGGGGGCGGGGGCTACACCTTC.